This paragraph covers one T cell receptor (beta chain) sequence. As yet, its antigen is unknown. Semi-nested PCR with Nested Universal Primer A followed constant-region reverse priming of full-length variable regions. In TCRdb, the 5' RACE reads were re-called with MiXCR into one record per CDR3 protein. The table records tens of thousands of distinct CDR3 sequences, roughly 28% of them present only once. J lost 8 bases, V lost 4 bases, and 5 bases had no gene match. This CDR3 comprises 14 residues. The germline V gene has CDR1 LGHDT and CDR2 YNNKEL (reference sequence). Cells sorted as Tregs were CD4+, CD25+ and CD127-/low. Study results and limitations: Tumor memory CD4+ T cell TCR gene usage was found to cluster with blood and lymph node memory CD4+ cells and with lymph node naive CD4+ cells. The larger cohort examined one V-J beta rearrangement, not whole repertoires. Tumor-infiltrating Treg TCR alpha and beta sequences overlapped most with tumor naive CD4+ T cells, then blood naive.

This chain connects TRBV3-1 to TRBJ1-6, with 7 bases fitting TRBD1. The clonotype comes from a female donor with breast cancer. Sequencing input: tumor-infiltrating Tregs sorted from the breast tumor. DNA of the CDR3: TGTGCCAGCAGCCCCGACAGGGCGTATTCACCCCTCCACTTT. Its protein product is CASSPDRAYSPLHF.